The sequence of this TCR beta chain was determined in a study of cytomegalovirus exposure and HLA in healthy donors. Trimming pared 5 bases from V and 7 bases from J, leaving 20 bases between. This CDR3 spans 16 amino acids. The germline gives CDR1 LNHDA, CDR2 SQIVND (reference sequence). This clone was recorded once. Primers: 60 Vbeta forward and 13 Jbeta reverse. Repertoires were generated with immunoSEQ multiplex PCR, while TCRdb's copy carries only in-frame clones and drops some. The sample holds some 120,000 clones, approximately 80% seen once. The sequenced sample was PBMCs. This TCR was sampled from a woman aged 18 to 35 in good health and CMV-seropositive. The chain recombines TRBV19 with TRBJ1-4; possible D gene TRBD1, 6 bases. CDR3 sequence (DNA): TGTGCCAGTAGTCCATATTCGGGGGCGGGAGGTGAAAAACTGTTTTTT. This codes for CASSPYSGAGGEKLFF.